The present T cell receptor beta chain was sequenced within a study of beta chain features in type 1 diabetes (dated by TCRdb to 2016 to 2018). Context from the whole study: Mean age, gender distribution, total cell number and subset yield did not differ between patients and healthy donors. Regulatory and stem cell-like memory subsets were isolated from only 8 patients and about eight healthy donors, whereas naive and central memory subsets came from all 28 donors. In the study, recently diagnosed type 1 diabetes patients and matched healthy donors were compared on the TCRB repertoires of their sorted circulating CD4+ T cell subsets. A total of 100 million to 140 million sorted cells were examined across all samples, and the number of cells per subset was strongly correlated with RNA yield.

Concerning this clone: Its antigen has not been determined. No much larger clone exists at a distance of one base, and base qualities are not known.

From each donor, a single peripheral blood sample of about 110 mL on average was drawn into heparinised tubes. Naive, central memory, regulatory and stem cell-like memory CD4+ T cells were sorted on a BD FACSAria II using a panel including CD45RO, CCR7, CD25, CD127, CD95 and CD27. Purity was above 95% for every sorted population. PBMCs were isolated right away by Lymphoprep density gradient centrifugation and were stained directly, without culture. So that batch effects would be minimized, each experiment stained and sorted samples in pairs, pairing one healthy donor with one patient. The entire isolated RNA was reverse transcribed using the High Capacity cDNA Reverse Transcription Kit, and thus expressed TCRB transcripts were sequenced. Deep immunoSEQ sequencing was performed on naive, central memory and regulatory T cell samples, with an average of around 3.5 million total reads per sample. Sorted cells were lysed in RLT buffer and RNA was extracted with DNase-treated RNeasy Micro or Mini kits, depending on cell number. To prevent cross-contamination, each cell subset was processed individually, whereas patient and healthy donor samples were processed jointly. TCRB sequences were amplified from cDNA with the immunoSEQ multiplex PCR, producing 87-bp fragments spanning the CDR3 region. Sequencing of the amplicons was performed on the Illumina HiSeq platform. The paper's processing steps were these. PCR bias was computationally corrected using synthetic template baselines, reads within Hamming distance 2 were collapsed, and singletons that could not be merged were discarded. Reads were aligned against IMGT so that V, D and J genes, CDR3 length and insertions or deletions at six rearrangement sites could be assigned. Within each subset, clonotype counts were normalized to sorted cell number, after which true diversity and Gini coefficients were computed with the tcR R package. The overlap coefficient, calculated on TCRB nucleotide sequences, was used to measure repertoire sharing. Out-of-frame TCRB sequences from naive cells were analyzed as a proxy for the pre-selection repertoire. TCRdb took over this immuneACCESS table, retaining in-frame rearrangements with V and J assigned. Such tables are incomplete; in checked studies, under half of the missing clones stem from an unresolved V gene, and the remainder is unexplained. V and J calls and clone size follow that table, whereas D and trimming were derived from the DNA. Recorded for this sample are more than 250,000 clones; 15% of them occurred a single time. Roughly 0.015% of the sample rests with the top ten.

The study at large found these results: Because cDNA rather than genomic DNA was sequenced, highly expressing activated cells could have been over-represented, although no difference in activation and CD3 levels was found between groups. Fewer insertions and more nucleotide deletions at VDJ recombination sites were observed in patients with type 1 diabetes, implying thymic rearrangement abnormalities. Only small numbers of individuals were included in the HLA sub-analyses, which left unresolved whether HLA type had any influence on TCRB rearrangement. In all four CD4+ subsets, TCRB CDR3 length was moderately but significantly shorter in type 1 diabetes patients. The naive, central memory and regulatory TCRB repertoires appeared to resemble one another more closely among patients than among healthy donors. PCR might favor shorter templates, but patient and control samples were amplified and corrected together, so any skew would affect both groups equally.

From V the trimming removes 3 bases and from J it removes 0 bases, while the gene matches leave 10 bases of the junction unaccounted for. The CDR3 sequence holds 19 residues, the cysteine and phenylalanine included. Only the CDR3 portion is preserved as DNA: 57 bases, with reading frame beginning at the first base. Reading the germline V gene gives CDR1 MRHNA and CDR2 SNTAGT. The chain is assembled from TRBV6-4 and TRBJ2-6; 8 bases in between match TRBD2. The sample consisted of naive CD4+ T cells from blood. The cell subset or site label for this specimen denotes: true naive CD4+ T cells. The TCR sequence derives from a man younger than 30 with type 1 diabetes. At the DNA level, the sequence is TGTGCCAGCAGTGATAATCAAGCGGGGGCAATCTCTGGGGCCAACGTCCTGACTTTC. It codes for CASSDNQAGAISGANVLTF.